The clone carrying this T cell receptor beta chain was counted only a few times. Its antigen remains unidentified. This sample stems from a study of human T cells and chemical hapten exposure. Study at large: On about 2 cm by about 2 cm of upper inner arm skin, sensitization was performed with 2% DPC. Each patch test put 0.01% DPC on the upper back, and results were read at 6 days.

Original handling: The number of TCRs in each sample had a median of approximately 95,000 and spanned roughly 23,224 to 750,000. TCRdb passed the RACE reads through MiXCR, listing each CDR3 protein once. The authors' filters were not applied to this entry. This sample carries about 84,000 distinct CDR3 sequences, under 14% of them seen once, and the ten largest clones take approximately 3.7%. Points from the study as a whole: Expanded TCRs clustered into significantly more large CDR3 similarity groups than controls, the analysis revealed.

Time point denoted: patch test 3, about 24 weeks after DPC sensitization. The treatment here: therapeutic diphenylcyclopropenone sensitization with weekly scalp DPC. CDR1 DFQATT and CDR2 SNEGSKA come from the germline V gene (reference sequence). The CDR3 is 16 amino acids. With V trimmed by 5 bases and J by 5 bases, 15 bases remained unmatched. Specimen: whole blood, collected in connection with sensitization to the hapten diphenylcyclopropenone (DPC). The receptor was derived from a woman aged 45-60 years with alopecia areata. Some clones in this sample may be carry-over from other donors' samples. The chain links TRBV20-1 to TRBJ2-7; 10 bases line up with TRBD2. CDR3 nucleotide sequence: TGCAGTGCTTCCAGAAGGGCTAGCGGGAGAACCCACGAGCAGTACTTC. Translating it yields CSASRRASGRTHEQYF.